One TCR beta chain is described in this entry. The sample comes from a study of blood T cell repertoires in COVID-19. Study summary: Some COVID-19 samples were acute and others convalescent; all came from the United States, Italy and Spain.

The CDR3 sequence is 14 residues long. V lost 5 bases, J lost 7 bases, and 6 bases stayed unmatched. Germline V gene data show CDR1 as LNHDA and CDR2 as SQIVND (reference sequence). The repertoire was sequenced with immunoSEQ multiplex PCR; TCRdb's copy has only in-frame clones and lacks some. The data hold about 100,000 clones, with around four fifths observed a single time. The sequence was collected from a woman aged 70-85 years with acute or convalescent COVID-19. The genes are TRBV19 and TRBJ1-5, with 9 positions matching TRBD1. Material for sequencing was peripheral blood. In DNA, the CDR3 is TGTGCCAGTAGTCCCCGGACAGGGGAACAGCCCCAGCATTTT. It yields the protein CASSPRTGEQPQHF.